A single sample is the source of the 17 T cell receptor beta chains below, sequenced in a study of cytomegalovirus exposure and HLA in healthy donors (dated by TCRdb to about 2017). Library construction relied on the immunoSEQ multiplex PCR assay. The multiplex PCR relied on a mix of 60 forward primers for TCR Vbeta segments and 13 reverse primers for TCR Jbeta segments. The table was pulled from immuneACCESS by TCRdb, which kept in-frame rearrangements only. Such tables lose some clones; where checked, under half of the loss comes from unresolved V genes, and the rest has no known cause. The sample records approximately 110,000 clones, about 80% of which are singletons. The ten most abundant clones make up approximately 2.5% of the sample. Sequencing was performed on PBMCs. The receptors shown here come from a man between 45 and 60 years old in good health and CMV-seropositive.

The genes are TRBV5-1 and TRBJ2-7; perhaps TRBD1 as D (6 bases). V lost 1 base, J lost 6 bases, and 14 bases lay in between. From germline, CDR1 is SGHRS and CDR2 YFSETQ. CDR3 size: 14 residues. For the CDR3, the DNA is TGCGCCAGCAGCTTGACCAACCAGGGGTTCGAGCAGTACTTC. Translation gives CASSLTNQGFEQYF.

The chain has TRBV5-6 and TRBJ1-2; perhaps TRBD1 as D (5 bases). Germline CDR1 is SGHDT and CDR2 is YYEEEE. V dropped 4 bases and J dropped 8 bases, with 15 bases sitting between them. This CDR3 is built from 13 residues. CDR3 sequence (DNA): TGTGCCAGCAGCCGCGGACACCCTCTGGGCTACACCTTC. Translating it yields CASSRGHPLGYTF.

The chain combines TRBV13 with TRBJ2-6; D is possibly TRBD2 (5 bases). Germline assignment: CDR1 PRHDT and CDR2 FYEKMQ (reference sequence). The CDR3 runs 15 residues. V lost 5 bases and J 0 bases, leaving 8 bases between the germline ends. This chain's CDR3 is CASSRGLSGANVLTF. CDR3 nucleotide sequence: TGTGCCAGCAGCCGTGGACTCTCTGGGGCCAACGTCCTGACTTTC.

The rearrangement links TRBV5-1 to TRBJ2-1; 10 bases match TRBD1. The CDR3 is 14 residues long. The J segment lost 6 bases and the V segment lost 4 bases, leaving 4 bases of the junction unmatched. Germline CDR1 and CDR2: SGHRS and YFSETQ. CDR3 in amino acids: CASSLWTGGNEQFF. In DNA, the CDR3 is TGCGCCAGCAGCCTCTGGACAGGGGGCAATGAGCAGTTCTTC.

The CDR3, as DNA: TGTGCCAGCACCCCCCCCGACAGTTCAGCTGGAAACACCATATATTTT. This codes for CASTPPDSSAGNTIYF. This chain uses TRBV28 with TRBJ1-3, with D possibly being TRBD1 (5 bases). This CDR3 has 16 amino acids. Trimming left V 7 bases short and J 2 bases short, with 18 bases between. Germline CDR1 is MDHEN and CDR2 is SYDVKM.

The CDR3 nucleotides are TGTGCCAGCAGTGAAGGGCCGAACACTGAAGCTTTCTTT. This codes for CASSEGPNTEAFF. The rearrangement joins TRBV6-1 to TRBJ1-1; D is undetermined. Germline V gene sequence: CDR1 MNHNS, CDR2 SASEGT. The CDR3 extends over 13 amino acids. V shed 1 base and J shed 1 base, with 4 bases lying between them.

The DNA for the CDR3 is TGCGCCAGCACCAAAAGGACAGCTTTGAACACTGAAGCTTTCTTT. Its protein is CASTKRTALNTEAFF. The chain carries TRBV4-1 and TRBJ1-1; D might be TRBD1 (6 bases). The V and J ends lost 7 bases and 0 bases respectively, with 15 bases between them. CDR1 and CDR2 (germline): MGHRA, YSYEKL. This CDR3 contains 15 residues.

The rearrangement joins TRBV10-3 to TRBJ2-3; 10 nucleotides line up with TRBD2. This CDR3 comprises 18 residues. V lost 3 bases to trimming and J lost 2 bases; unmatched junction nucleotides: 11. Per germline, CDR1 ENHRY and CDR2 SYGVKD. CDR3 loop: CAISDLSGRIRDTDTQYF. Written as DNA, the CDR3 is TGTGCCATCAGTGACCTTAGCGGGAGGATACGAGACACAGATACGCAGTATTTT.

The chain couples TRBV2 to TRBJ1-6; TRBD1 might be the D (5 bases). CDR1 SNHLY and CDR2 FYNNEI come from the germline V gene. This CDR3 has 15 amino acids. Between the trimmed V and J ends, which lost 7 bases and 4 bases, there was a span of 14 bases. CDR3 region: CASMWGRRYNSPLHF. The CDR3 nucleotides are TGTGCCAGCATGTGGGGCAGGAGATATAATTCACCCCTCCACTTT.

This clone was seen more than once but under ten times. The chain combines TRBV9 with TRBJ2-1; 7 bases are a match to TRBD2. The CDR3 has 15 residues. The trim removed 1 base at V and 7 bases at J, leaving 8 bases unmatched. Germline values: CDR1 SGDLS, CDR2 YYNGEE. Here the CDR3 DNA reads TGTGCCAGCAGCGTACGCGGGAGAAATATAAATGAGCAGTTCTTC. Protein sequence: CASSVRGRNINEQFF. Full variable domain (remainder filled in from reference TRBV9 and TRBJ2-1): DSGVTQTPKHLITATGQRVTLRCSPRSGDLSVYWYQQSLDQGLQFLIQYYNGEERAKGNILERFSAQQFPDLHSELNLSSLELGDSALYFCASSVRGRNINEQFFGPGTRLTVL.

V and J are TRBV19 and TRBJ2-1; 7 bases match TRBD2. Germline V CDR1 and CDR2: LNHDA, SQIVND (reference sequence). The CDR3 loop spans 14 amino acids. V shed 9 bases, J shed 6 bases, and the junction held 11 bases outside the gene matches. The CDR3 DNA reads TGTGCCAGCTCCCGGAGGGAGGGCCTCAATGAGCAGTTCTTC. As protein: CASSRREGLNEQFF.

V usage is TRBV18 and J usage is TRBJ1-1; D perhaps matches TRBD1 (5 bases). V was pared by 0 bases and J by 3 bases, with 14 bases between. Germline V lookup: CDR1 KGHSH, CDR2 LQKENI. This CDR3 is 16 amino acids long. The CDR3 sequence is CASSPPPQALDTEAFF. The CDR3 DNA sequence: TGTGCCAGCTCACCACCCCCACAGGCGTTGGACACTGAAGCTTTCTTT.

The chain is built from TRBV5-1 and TRBJ2-4; D gene ambiguous. CDR1 and CDR2 from the germline V gene are SGHRS and YFSETQ. This CDR3 has 12 residues. V was shortened by 4 bases and J by 9 bases, with 11 bases between the two germline ends. DNA for the CDR3: TGCGCCAGCAGCCCGGAGTTGGGCATTCAGTACTTC. The encoded protein is CASSPELGIQYF.

V gene TRBV7-2 combines with J gene TRBJ2-2, with TRBD2 matching 7 bases. The CDR3 sequence is 14 residues long. The germline V gene encodes CDR1 SGHTA and CDR2 FQGNSA. Trimming removed 6 bases from V and 5 bases from J; junction bases left unmatched: 6. This CDR3 reads CASRLGLSTGELFF. The DNA for the CDR3 is TGTGCCAGCAGGCTGGGACTATCAACCGGGGAGCTGTTTTTT.

This chain connects TRBV6-6 to TRBJ1-2, with a possible D match to TRBD1 (5 bases). CDR1 is MNHNY and CDR2 is SVGAGI in the germline V gene (reference sequence). This CDR3 is built from 15 residues. The V end lost 7 bases, the J end lost 3 bases, and 18 bases lay between the germline ends. CDR3 nucleotides: TGTGCCAGCACTTCCGGCGGGGCTGAGCACTATGGCTACACCTTC. This translates into CASTSGGAEHYGYTF.

The sample holds one count of this clone. V usage is TRBV6-6 and J usage is TRBJ1-5, with D maybe TRBD1 (6 bases). Between the trimmed V and J ends, which lost 0 bases and 7 bases, there was a span of 7 bases. Germline CDR1 and CDR2: MNHNY and SVGAGI (reference sequence). The CDR3 loop spans 13 amino acids. Here the CDR3 DNA reads TGTGCCAGCAGTTACTCAAGGGGGCAGCCCCAGCATTTT. The encoded protein is CASSYSRGQPQHF.

The chain is built from TRBV19 and TRBJ2-1; TRBD2 aligns across 10 bases. Germline V gene sequence: CDR1 LNHDA, CDR2 SQIVND (reference sequence). The CDR3 is 17 residues long. After removal of 5 bases from V and 6 bases from J, the junction contained 13 bases not matched to a gene. The CDR3 is CASSPLAGELAINEQFF. CDR3 nucleotides: TGTGCCAGTAGTCCGCTAGCGGGGGAGCTGGCAATCAATGAGCAGTTCTTC.